A selection of T cell receptor beta chains follows, all from one sample in a study of blood T cell repertoires in COVID-19. The table came from immunoSEQ multiplex PCR; TCRdb's copy has only in-frame clones and leaves some out. The data contain under 250,000 clones, around 80% of them singletons. Sequencing was performed on peripheral blood. Source of these receptors: a woman under 30 with acute or convalescent COVID-19. CDR3s leave out the opening cysteine and the closing phenylalanine or tryptophan.

cdr3_aa | cdr3_length | v_call
AWARGQGNNEQF | 12 | TRBV30
ASSFRGVQY | 9 | TRBV12-3/TRBV12-4
ASSPRQGADLLANEKLF | 17 | TRBV5-1
ASSLGRLAGGLETQY | 15 | TRBV28
ASSPKSGTGPLGYT | 14 | TRBV27
ASSPQAGSPYNEQF | 14 | TRBV9
ASRPREQWVEAF | 12 | TRBV6-5
SAGTSSYNEQF | 11 | TRBV29-1
ASSLGLQVEEQY | 12 | TRBV5-1
ASSEGQGYNSPLH | 13 | TRBV6-1
ATSRVLSTDTQY | 12 | TRBV15
ATSDLPHRGFETQY | 14 | TRBV24-1
ASSPLAGGPRETQY | 14 | TRBV6-2/TRBV6-3
ASSQDPRETQY | 11 | TRBV14
ASSDPSATGGGLANEKLF | 18 | TRBV9
ASSLAAGGYT | 10 | TRBV28
ASSAMTGGNQPQH | 13 | TRBV19
ASNRGADRCPNTEAF | 15 | TRBV2
ATSRTGTSGNQETQY | 15 | TRBV15
ASSDAGLAGEQY | 12 | TRBV25-1
ATRQGEFSNQPQH | 13 | TRBV28
ASSSVLIRIGNEQF | 14 | TRBV6-2/TRBV6-3
ASSQDRSGFSSSGNTIY | 17 | TRBV4-3
ASSPWGTSENNEQF | 14 | TRBV14
ASNPGTGGGYT | 11 | TRBV11-2
ASSIGTSGFYEQY | 13 | TRBV19
ASSIWDKMTTNEKLF | 15 | TRBV19